The 20 T cell receptor beta chains reported below all come from one sample, sequenced in a study of blood T cell repertoires in COVID-19. TCRdb keeps only in-frame clones here, not all; method: immunoSEQ multiplex PCR. The profile shows some 73,000 clones, around nine tenths of them singletons. The sample taken for sequencing was peripheral blood. The receptors originated from a woman aged 60 to 75 with acute or convalescent COVID-19.

In DNA form, the CDR3 reads TGTGCCAGCAGCTTGGGACAGGGGGGAGGTTCACCCCTCCACTTT. Its translation is CASSLGQGGGSPLHF. The gene calls are TRBV7-6 and TRBJ1-6, with TRBD1 identical over 11 bases. Germline CDR1 SGHVS, CDR2 FNYEAQ. V shed 3 bases, J shed 9 bases, and the junction held 4 bases outside the gene matches. This CDR3 region has 15 residues.

The chain uses TRBV27 and TRBJ1-6; perhaps TRBD1 as D (6 bases). The length of the CDR3 is 19 residues. V lost 7 bases to trimming and J lost 0 bases, with 22 bases between them. Germline V CDR1 and CDR2: MNHEY, SMNVEV (reference sequence). CDR3 DNA sequence: TGTGCCAGCATCCTTAAGGGGGACCTACTCAGCTCCTATAATTCACCCCTCCACTTT. This sequence encodes CASILKGDLLSSYNSPLHF.

The chain joins TRBV27 to TRBJ2-1; 7 bases are a match to TRBD2. There are 16 residues in the CDR3. V lost 6 bases, J lost 10 bases, and 18 bases stayed unmatched. Germline V CDR1 and CDR2: MNHEY, SMNVEV (reference sequence). The CDR3 is CASSPTKRGSLPEQFF. The CDR3 coding sequence is TGTGCCAGCAGCCCCACGAAGCGGGGATCCCTACCCGAGCAGTTCTTC.

The rearrangement links TRBV5-6 to TRBJ1-2, with D perhaps TRBD1 (5 bases). Germline V lookup: CDR1 SGHDT, CDR2 YYEEEE. This CDR3 contains 17 residues. With 0 bases removed from V and 0 bases from J, the gap between germline ends came to 15 bases. As DNA, the CDR3 is TGTGCCAGCAGCTTGGGGGTTGTGGGGACTACTAACTATGGCTACACCTTC. It is translated as CASSLGVVGTTNYGYTF.

The rearrangement uses TRBV3-1 (or the pseudogene TRBV3-2) and TRBJ2-1; possibly TRBD2 for D (6 bases). Deletions cut 4 bases from V and 1 base from J, with 11 bases between. The CDR3 contains 15 residues. Germline V gene sequence: CDR1 LGHDT, CDR2 YNNKEL (reference sequence). The CDR3 DNA sequence: TGTGCCAGCAGCCGCACAGCGGGTTCCTACAATGAGCAGTTCTTC. Amino acids: CASSRTAGSYNEQFF.

This clone has only one observation. The chain carries TRBV7-2 and TRBJ1-6; tentatively, D is TRBD1 (5 bases). The CDR3 length is 17 residues. Trimming stripped 2 bases from V and 5 bases from J, with 16 bases between. Germline CDR1 reads SGHTA; CDR2 reads FQGNSA. CDR3 bases: TGTGCCAGCAGCTTACTGTGGGGGGGTTCGGATAATTCACCCCTCCACTTT. This codes for CASSLLWGGSDNSPLHF.

This chain joins TRBV6-4 and TRBJ1-5; no clear D. The CDR3 totals 14 residues. Trimming removed 6 bases from V and 2 bases from J, with 11 bases in between. The germline gives CDR1 MRHNA, CDR2 SNTAGT. CDR3 in DNA: TGTGCCAGCAGCCTACCCGAGCGCAATCAGCCCCAGCATTTT. Translating gives CASSLPERNQPQHF.

This rearrangement joins TRBV6-2 or TRBV6-3 to TRBJ2-1; 9 nucleotides line up with TRBD1. The germline V gene encodes CDR1 MNHEY and CDR2 SVGEGT. The V and J ends lost 0 bases and 7 bases, in that order; junction bases with no gene match: 7. CDR3 size: 16 residues. The CDR3 is CASSYSSTGGWNEQFF. The CDR3 DNA reads as TGTGCCAGCAGTTACTCGAGTACAGGGGGCTGGAATGAGCAGTTCTTC.

This chain connects TRBV6-5 to TRBJ2-7; 9 nucleotides align to TRBD2. This CDR3 spans 14 amino acids. CDR1 and CDR2 (germline): MNHEY, SVGAGI. J gave up 0 bases and V 8 bases, and 5 bases lay outside the gene matches. CDR3: CASQREESSYEQYF. CDR3 in DNA: TGTGCCAGCCAGCGGGAGGAGTCCTCCTACGAGCAGTACTTC.

This clone was observed once. The chain links TRBV30 to TRBJ1-1; tentatively, D is TRBD1 (6 bases). Germline V lookup: CDR1 GTSNPN, CDR2 SVGIG (reference sequence). The V and J ends lost 2 bases and 7 bases respectively, with 17 bases between them. This CDR3 is built from 14 residues. CDR3 protein: CAWSSGRGLFEAFF. In DNA form, the CDR3 reads TGTGCCTGGAGTAGCGGCAGGGGTTTATTTGAAGCTTTCTTT.

The chain has TRBV9 and TRBJ2-3, with TRBD2 matching 7 bases. Germline lookup yields CDR1 SGDLS and CDR2 YYNGEE. Trimming took 3 bases from V and 0 from J; bases not matched to a gene: 7. The CDR3 has 16 amino acids. In DNA form, the CDR3 reads TGTGCCAGCAGCGCGGGAGCGGGGATCAGCACAGATACGCAGTATTTT. Protein product: CASSAGAGISTDTQYF.

J is TRBJ2-7 and V is TRBV4-1, with D maybe TRBD1 (5 bases). The CDR3 runs 15 residues. From germline, CDR1 is MGHRA and CDR2 YSYEKL. The V gene lost 0 bases and the J gene lost 4 bases, with 13 bases spanning the gap. The CDR3 protein is CASSQDIAGIYEQYF. CDR3 in DNA: TGCGCCAGCAGCCAAGATATAGCAGGGATTTACGAGCAGTACTTC.

The V call is TRBV10-1, the J call TRBJ2-5; TRBD1 might be the D (6 bases). The germline V gene encodes CDR1 WNHNN and CDR2 SYGVQD (reference sequence). The CDR3 consists of 12 residues. Trimming took 5 bases from V and 9 from J, leaving 13 bases between them. CDR3 region: CASSQGNRAQYF. The CDR3 DNA reads TGCGCCAGCAGTCAGGGGAATAGGGCCCAGTACTTC.

The J gene is TRBJ1-1, the V gene TRBV3-1 (or the pseudogene TRBV3-2); 10 nucleotides align to TRBD1. This CDR3 has 14 amino acids. V shed 1 base, J shed 11 bases, and the junction held 7 bases outside the gene matches. Per germline, CDR1 LGHDT and CDR2 YNNKEL (reference sequence). CDR3 residues: CASSQGVWDRGAFF. Here the CDR3 DNA reads TGTGCCAGCAGCCAAGGAGTCTGGGACAGGGGCGCTTTCTTT.

This clone showed up just once. The rearrangement uses TRBV3-1 (or the pseudogene TRBV3-2) and TRBJ2-1; 14 bases map to TRBD2. Germline-derived CDR1 and CDR2 are LGHDT and YNNKEL (reference sequence). V lost 3 bases, J lost 9 bases, and 7 bases stayed unmatched. The CDR3 loop spans 16 amino acids. CDR3 in amino acids: CASSQRLAGGLAEQFF. The CDR3 coding sequence is TGTGCCAGCAGCCAGAGACTAGCGGGGGGGCTTGCTGAGCAGTTCTTC.

The V gene is TRBV15, the J gene TRBJ2-7; D possibly corresponds to TRBD2 (6 bases). This CDR3 comprises 14 residues. Per germline, CDR1 LNHNV and CDR2 YYDKDF (reference sequence). V was clipped by 0 bases and J by 2 bases, with 8 bases between them. The CDR3 DNA sequence: TGTGCCACCAGCAGAGATGCGGGAACCTACGAGCAGTACTTC. Its protein product is CATSRDAGTYEQYF.

The CDR3 DNA follows: TGTGCCAGCAGCCAAGTAGAATTTGGTGAAAAACTGTTTTTT. This encodes CASSQVEFGEKLFF. The J gene is TRBJ1-4, the V gene TRBV3-1 (or the pseudogene TRBV3-2); no clear D. V was cut by 1 base and J by 7 bases, with 10 bases left in between. The CDR3 covers 14 residues. Germline V CDR1 and CDR2: LGHDT, YNNKEL (reference sequence).

This chain uses TRBV28 with TRBJ2-4; a possible D gene is TRBD2 (5 bases). CDR3 length equals 14 residues. Germline lookup yields CDR1 MDHEN and CDR2 SYDVKM. Trimming cost V 2 bases and J 8 bases, with 13 bases left between them. CDR3 bases: TGTGCCAGCAGTTTAGGTGGGGAGTTGGACATTCAGTACTTC. Its protein product is CASSLGGELDIQYF.

This clone was seen just once. Relative to the germline gene, one junction end is altered; a read error may explain this. This chain links TRBV3-1 (or the pseudogene TRBV3-2) with TRBJ2-5; 9 bases align to TRBD2. This CDR3 spans 17 amino acids. Germline assignment: CDR1 LGHDT and CDR2 YNNKEL (reference sequence). The CDR3 DNA reads as TGTGCCAGCAGCAAAGACGCCCTAGCGGGGTTCCAAGAGACCCAGTACTTC. Its protein product is CASSKDALAGFQETQYF.

V gene TRBV6-5 combines with J gene TRBJ1-5, with a possible D match to TRBD1 (5 bases). V lost 6 bases to trimming and J lost 4 bases, with 13 bases between them. Germline-derived CDR1 and CDR2 are MNHEY and SVGAGI. This CDR3 has 14 amino acids. This chain's CDR3 is CASRMGGLNQPQHF. CDR3 nucleotides: TGTGCCAGCAGGATGGGGGGGTTGAATCAGCCCCAGCATTTT.